This T cell receptor (beta chain) stems from a study of low-dose radiotherapy and immunotherapy resistance in tumors. Study as a whole: A dose of 1 Gy per fraction every two weeks went to Cohort 2, totaling 13 Gy over 26 weeks. The treatment that patients received was intravenous nivolumab 240 mg every two weeks plus ipilimumab 1 mg/kg every six weeks.

This clonotype has a count of ten or more. Covering alpha and beta chains, TRAV- and TRBV-specific primers were used for the first-strand cDNA. TCRs were amplified for approximately 21 PCR cycles with a constant-region primer and V-primer adapter. A single record per CDR3 protein comes from TCRdb applying MiXCR to the reads. The table has about 58,000 distinct CDR3 sequences, around a quarter seen once. Time point described: after trial treatment. Treatment of the sample: LDRT plus nivolumab, ipilimumab, low-dose cyclophosphamide and aspirin (RACIN trial). V lost 1 base to trimming and J lost 5 bases, with 11 bases between them. This CDR3 comprises 14 residues.

This sequence originates from a male donor with prostate cancer. The sample consisted of PBMCs, taken after low-dose radiotherapy plus immunotherapy. V is TRBV12-3 or TRBV12-4 and J is TRBJ2-5; D is ambiguous. The CDR3 is CASSLGGIAETQYF. CDR3 nucleotides: TGTGCCAGCAGTTTAGGTGGGATCGCGGAGACCCAGTACTTC.